This T cell receptor beta chain was recorded in a study of shared clonotypes between healthy human individuals. Study summary: A couple of women and a few men aged 18 to 49 served as donors.

V was trimmed by 5 bases and J by 5 bases, leaving 11 bases between them. The V gene's germline CDR1 is PRHDT and CDR2 FYEKMQ (reference sequence). The CDR3 spans 13 residues. Study results and limitations: How much donors shared clonotypes was expected to be affected by sequencing depth.

With regard to this clone: Its antigen is not identified.

Data came from immunoSEQ multiplex PCR; TCRdb stores just in-frame clones and leaves some out. The table lists about 1 million clones, around 76% of them singletons. The sequence derives from a man aged 18 to 29 in good health. What was sequenced was memory CD4+ T cells sorted from blood. Subset defined: CD45RA-negative fraction. The rearrangement joins TRBV13 to TRBJ2-3; D tentatively fits TRBD1 or TRBD2 (5 bases each). The CDR3 protein is CASSLRDGDTQYF. In nucleotides, the CDR3 is TGTGCCAGCAGCCTCCGGGACGGAGATACGCAGTATTTT.